This TCR beta chain appears in the sequencing data of a study of blood T cell repertoires in COVID-19. On the study more broadly: Nucleic acid was either cDNA or gDNA, and it came from T cells, B-cell-depleted T cells, or PBMCs.

TCRdb's copy holds only in-frame clones and misses some; the assay was immunoSEQ multiplex PCR. This sample has around 250,000 clones, with around 85% found just once. Ages ranged from roughly 18 to 100 years, with residence in about 23 US areas. This CDR3 has 17 amino acids. The germline V and J ends were trimmed by 4 bases and 0 bases, with 18 bases remaining between them. CDR1 MDHEN and CDR2 SYDVKM come from the germline V gene. The chain links TRBV28 to TRBJ2-5; possible D gene TRBD2, 6 bases. This sequence originates from a woman aged 45-65 years who had recovered from COVID-19. Sequences were obtained from PBMCs or T cells enriched from blood (not recorded which). CDR3 bases: TGTGCCAGCAGTTATCCCCGGGACTTCCTGTACCAAGAGACCCAGTACTTC. Residues: CASSYPRDFLYQETQYF.